Below, 14 T cell receptor beta chains from the same sample are listed, as sequenced in a study of patients and donors after allogeneic stem cell transplantation. MiXCR was run by TCRdb on the RT-PCR reads, yielding one entry per CDR3 protein. The table shows about 40,000 distinct CDR3 sequences, with over 25% occurring only once. The sample was blood, either unsorted or a sorted T cell fraction (not recorded which). Every receptor here comes from a human donor who was either an allogeneic HSCT recipient or a stem cell or donor lymphocyte infusion donor (not recorded which). It is not recorded whose cells these are; they may come from a transplant donor.

V is TRBV10-3 and J is TRBJ1-2; D unresolved. The germline CDR1 and CDR2 sequences are ENHRY and SYGVKD. The CDR3 is 16 amino acids. V gave up 6 bases and J gave up 0 bases, with 17 bases separating them. The CDR3 sequence is CAISGLGGDPNYGYTF. The CDR3 DNA sequence: TGTGCCATCAGCGGGTTAGGCGGGGATCCTAACTATGGCTACACCTTC.

This clonotype was counted only a few times. The chain recombines TRBV12-3 or TRBV12-4 with TRBJ2-1, with 11 nucleotides matching TRBD2. The CDR3 has 16 residues. V lost 6 bases, J lost 4 bases, and 8 bases stayed unmatched. The CDR3 DNA is TGTGCCAGCAGCCCGACTAGCGGGATCTTATACAATGAGCAGTTCTTC. Translated: CASSPTSGILYNEQFF.

The chain uses TRBV20-1 and TRBJ2-1; D possibly corresponds to TRBD2 (5 bases). V lost 3 bases, J lost 7 bases, and 16 bases lay in between. This CDR3 is 14 amino acids long. CDR1 DFQATT and CDR2 SNEGSKA come from the germline V gene (reference sequence). The CDR3 reads CSASGGGPRNEQFF. DNA for the CDR3: TGCAGTGCTAGTGGTGGCGGGCCGAGGAATGAGCAGTTCTTC.

About this clonotype: A junction boundary mismatches the germline segment, possibly from a read error. V usage is TRBV24-1 and J usage is TRBJ2-1, with 10 positions matching TRBD2. In germline, CDR1 is KGHDR, CDR2 SFDVKD. The CDR3 spans 15 residues. CDR3 sequence reads: CATSPGTSDSAVKIF. DNA of the CDR3: TGTGCCACCAGCCCCGGGACTAGCGATTCGGCGGTTAAGATCTTC.

This clonotype was seen repeatedly, ten times or more. V is TRBV5-1 and J is TRBJ1-2; no definite D call. V lost 4 bases and J lost 3, with 13 bases in between. The CDR3 consists of 14 residues. Germline V lookup: CDR1 SGHRS, CDR2 YFSETQ. CDR3 residues: CASSPGREDYGYTF. The CDR3 DNA follows: TGCGCCAGCAGCCCTGGAAGGGAGGACTATGGCTACACCTTC. Full variable domain (remainder filled in from reference TRBV5-1 and TRBJ1-2): KAGVTQTPRYLIKTRGQQVTLSCSPISGHRSVSWYQQTPGQGLQFLFEYFSETQRNKGNFPGRFSGRQFSNSRSEMNVSTLELGDSALYLCASSPGREDYGYTFGSGTRLTVV.

This clonotype was detected only a few times. The genes are TRBV5-1 and TRBJ2-2, with 11 bases matching TRBD2. V lost 0 bases to trimming and J lost 4 bases; unmatched junction nucleotides: 5. This CDR3 is built from 17 residues. Germline V gene lookup returns CDR1 SGHRS and CDR2 YFSETQ. The CDR3 sequence is CASSLVASGRTTGELFF. CDR3 nucleotide sequence: TGCGCCAGCAGCTTGGTAGCTAGCGGGAGGACCACCGGGGAGCTGTTTTTT. Combining the CDR3 with reference TRBV5-1 and TRBJ2-2 gives the whole variable domain KAGVTQTPRYLIKTRGQQVTLSCSPISGHRSVSWYQQTPGQGLQFLFEYFSETQRNKGNFPGRFSGRQFSNSRSEMNVSTLELGDSALYLCASSLVASGRTTGELFFGEGSRLTVL.

The chain joins TRBV5-1 to TRBJ2-7; D is perhaps TRBD1 (5 bases). Germline V gene data show CDR1 as SGHRS and CDR2 as YFSETQ. Trimming cost V 3 bases and J 6 bases, with 10 bases left between them. This CDR3 comprises 12 residues. This CDR3 reads CASSSGIGEQYF. In DNA form, the CDR3 reads TGCGCCAGCAGCTCAGGGATCGGCGAGCAGTACTTC.

The chain joins TRBV4-3 to TRBJ2-7; a weak D match, TRBD2 (6 bases). This CDR3 is built from 14 residues. Trimming pared 5 bases from V and 2 bases from J, leaving 13 bases between. Germline assignment: CDR1 LGHNA and CDR2 YSLEER. CDR3 bases: TGCGCCAGCAGCGTTCGGGACTCGACCTACGAGCAGTACTTC. Protein sequence: CASSVRDSTYEQYF.

This clonotype was detected only a few times. In DNA, the CDR3 is TGTGCCAGCAGTGCTCAGACAGGGCCCTACGAGCAGTACTTC. Its protein is CASSAQTGPYEQYF. The chain links TRBV12-3 or TRBV12-4 to TRBJ2-7; 7 bases fit TRBD1. The CDR3 extends over 14 amino acids. V shed 5 bases and J 2 bases; nucleotides not matched to a gene: 6.

This clonotype occurred a few times. This rearrangement joins TRBV30 to TRBJ1-1; tentative D call: TRBD1 (5 bases). V was trimmed by 2 bases and J by 4 bases, leaving 8 bases between them. The CDR3 totals 12 residues. Germline V gene data show CDR1 as GTSNPN and CDR2 as SVGIG (reference sequence). CDR3 coding DNA: TGTGCCTGGAGTCCCCAGGGCACTGAAGCTTTCTTT. Translation gives CAWSPQGTEAFF.

The genes are TRBV10-3 and TRBJ2-7, with D perhaps TRBD2 (6 bases). The CDR3 contains 14 residues. V lost 0 bases, J lost 4 bases, and 10 bases lay in between. The germline V gene encodes CDR1 ENHRY and CDR2 SYGVKD. CDR3 DNA sequence: TGTGCCATCAGTGAGTCTCCTAGCGTGTACGAGCAGTACTTC. Protein sequence: CAISESPSVYEQYF.

Remarks on this clonotype: Relative to the germline gene, one junction end is altered; a read error may explain this. The gene calls are TRBV18 and TRBJ2-5, with a weak D call TRBD1 (6 bases). The CDR3 spans 15 residues. Germline-derived CDR1 and CDR2 are KGHSH and LQKENI. CDR3 in DNA: TGTGCCAGCTCAACACCCGGGACAATCTCTGAGACCCAGTACTTC. Translated: CASSTPGTISETQYF.

V and J are TRBV28 and TRBJ2-7; D may be TRBD1 or TRBD2 (5 bases each). The CDR3 length is 11 residues. The V end was cut by 2 bases, the J end by 9 bases, with 8 bases between. Germline CDR1 and CDR2: MDHEN and SYDVKM. The CDR3 sequence is CASSLRGAQYF. The CDR3 region has the DNA TGTGCCAGCAGTTTAAGGGGAGCGCAGTACTTC.

This clonotype was counted at least ten times. The rearrangement links TRBV6-2 or TRBV6-3 to TRBJ1-1; maybe TRBD1 (6 bases). The germline CDR1 and CDR2 sequences are MNHEY and SVGEGT. This CDR3 contains 12 residues. The CDR3 loop is CATTGFYTEAFF. DNA for the CDR3: TGTGCTACGACAGGATTCTACACTGAAGCTTTCTTT.